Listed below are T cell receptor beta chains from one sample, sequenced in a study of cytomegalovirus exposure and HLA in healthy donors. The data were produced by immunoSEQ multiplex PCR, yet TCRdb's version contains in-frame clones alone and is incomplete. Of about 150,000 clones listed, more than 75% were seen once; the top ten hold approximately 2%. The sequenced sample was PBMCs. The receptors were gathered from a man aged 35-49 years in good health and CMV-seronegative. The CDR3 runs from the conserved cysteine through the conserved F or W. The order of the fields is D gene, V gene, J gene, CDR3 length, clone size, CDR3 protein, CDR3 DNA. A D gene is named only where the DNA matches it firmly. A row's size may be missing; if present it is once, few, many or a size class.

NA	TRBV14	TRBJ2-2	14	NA	CASSPRLGAGELFF	TGTGCCAGCAGCCCCCGACTAGGGGCCGGGGAGCTGTTTTTT
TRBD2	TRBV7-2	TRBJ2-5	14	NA	CASSLAGGEETQYF	TGTGCCAGCAGCCTAGCGGGGGGGGAGGAGACCCAGTACTTC
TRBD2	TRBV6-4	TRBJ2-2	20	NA	CASSDSPPGSGGLNTGELFF	TGTGCCAGCAGTGACTCCCCCCCCGGTAGCGGGGGCCTTAACACCGGGGAGCTGTTTTTT
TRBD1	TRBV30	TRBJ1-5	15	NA	CAWSVGRQGGQPQHF	TGTGCCTGGAGTGTAGGACGGCAGGGGGGTCAGCCCCAGCATTTT
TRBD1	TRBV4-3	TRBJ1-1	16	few	CASSQGPGTGDTEAFF	TGCGCCAGCAGCCAAGGGCCCGGGACAGGGGACACTGAAGCTTTCTTT
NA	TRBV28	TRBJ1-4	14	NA	CASSLSQSWEKLFF	TGTGCCAGCAGTTTGTCCCAGTCTTGGGAAAAACTGTTTTTT
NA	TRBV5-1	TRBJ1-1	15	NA	CASSLSRDWGTEAFF	TGCGCCAGCAGCTTGAGCAGGGACTGGGGCACTGAAGCTTTCTTT
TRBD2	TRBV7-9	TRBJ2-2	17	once	CASRTGLAGGITGELFF	TGTGCCAGCAGGACGGGACTAGCGGGGGGAATCACCGGGGAGCTGTTTTTT
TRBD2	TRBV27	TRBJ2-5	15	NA	CASWELAGEQETQYF	TGTGCCAGCTGGGAGCTAGCGGGAGAGCAAGAGACCCAGTACTTC
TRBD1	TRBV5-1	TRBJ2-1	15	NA	CASSWTGSNYNEQFF	TGCGCCAGCAGCTGGACAGGGTCGAACTACAATGAGCAGTTCTTC
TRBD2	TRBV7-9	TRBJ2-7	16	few	CASSLGRGLAGSEQYF	TGTGCCAGCAGCTTGGGACGGGGACTAGCGGGAAGCGAGCAGTACTTC
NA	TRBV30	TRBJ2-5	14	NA	CAWRTGGLWETQYF	TGTGCCTGGAGGACCGGGGGTCTTTGGGAGACCCAGTACTTC
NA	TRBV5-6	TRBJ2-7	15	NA	CASSLTQGAGYEQYF	TGTGCCAGCAGTCTAACACAGGGAGCTGGTTACGAGCAGTACTTC
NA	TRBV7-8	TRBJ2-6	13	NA	CASSTQGVGVPTF	TGTGCCAGCAGCACACAGGGAGTAGGCGTCCCGACTTTC
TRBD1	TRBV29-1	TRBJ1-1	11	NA	CSVGQGDEAFF	TGCAGCGTTGGTCAGGGGGATGAAGCTTTCTTT
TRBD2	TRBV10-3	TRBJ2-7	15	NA	CAIRLGLAETYEQYF	TGTGCCATCAGATTGGGACTAGCGGAGACCTACGAGCAGTACTTC
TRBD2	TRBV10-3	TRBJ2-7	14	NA	CAISEGTSVYEQYF	TGTGCCATCAGTGAAGGGACTAGCGTGTACGAGCAGTACTTC
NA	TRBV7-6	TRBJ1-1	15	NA	CASSSATGGNTEAFF	TGTGCCAGCAGCTCTGCGACAGGAGGGAACACTGAAGCTTTCTTT
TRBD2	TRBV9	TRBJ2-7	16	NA	CASSVIAGGLTDEQYF	TGTGCCAGCAGCGTGATAGCGGGGGGTTTAACGGACGAGCAGTACTTC
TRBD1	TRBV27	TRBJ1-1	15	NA	CASSQWDRGNTEAFF	TGTGCCAGCAGTCAATGGGACAGGGGGAACACTGAAGCTTTCTTT
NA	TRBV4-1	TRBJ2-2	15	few	CASSQASTNTGELFF	TGCGCCAGCAGCCAAGCGAGTACGAACACCGGGGAGCTGTTTTTT
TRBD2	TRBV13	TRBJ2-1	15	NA	CASSDRGGGGNEQFF	TGTGCCAGCAGCGACCGGGGGGGCGGGGGGAATGAGCAGTTCTTC
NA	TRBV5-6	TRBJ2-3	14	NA	CASSLDPGGDTQYF	TGTGCCAGCAGCTTGGACCCCGGGGGAGATACGCAGTATTTT
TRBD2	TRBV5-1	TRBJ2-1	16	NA	CASSFRTSGRAGEQFF	TGCGCCAGCAGCTTCCGGACTAGCGGGAGGGCCGGTGAGCAGTTCTTC
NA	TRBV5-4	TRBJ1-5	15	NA	CASSTDGGNDQPQHF	TGTGCCAGCAGCACGGACGGGGGGAACGATCAGCCCCAGCATTTT
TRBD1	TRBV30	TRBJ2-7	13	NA	CAWTRDRPYEQYF	TGTGCCTGGACTCGGGACAGGCCCTACGAGCAGTACTTC
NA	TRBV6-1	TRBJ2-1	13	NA	CASSEGEVVEQFF	TGTGCCAGCAGTGAAGGGGAGGTGGTTGAGCAGTTCTTC
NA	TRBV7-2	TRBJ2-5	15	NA	CASTLDSLTATTQYF	TGTGCCAGCACCCTGGACAGCCTGACGGCGACGACCCAGTACTTC
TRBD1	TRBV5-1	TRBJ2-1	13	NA	CASSLLDRVEQFF	TGCGCCAGCAGCTTGCTAGACAGGGTTGAGCAGTTCTTC
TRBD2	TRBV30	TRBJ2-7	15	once	CAVAFRGSPFYEQYF	TGTGCCGTTGCGTTTCGCGGGAGCCCGTTCTACGAGCAGTACTTC
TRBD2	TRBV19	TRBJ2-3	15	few	CASSNLAGGIDTQYF	TGTGCCAGTAGTAATCTAGCGGGGGGGATTGATACGCAGTATTTT
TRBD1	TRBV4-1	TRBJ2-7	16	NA	CASSQERTGAYYEQYF	TGCGCCAGCAGCCAAGAAAGGACAGGGGCCTACTACGAGCAGTACTTC
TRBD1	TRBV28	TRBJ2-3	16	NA	CASSFIRDRVPDTQYF	TGTGCCAGCAGTTTCATCCGGGACAGGGTCCCAGATACGCAGTATTTT
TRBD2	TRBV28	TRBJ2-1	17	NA	CASSLNGAGGPYNEQFF	TGTGCCAGCAGTTTAAACGGAGCGGGGGGCCCGTACAATGAGCAGTTCTTC
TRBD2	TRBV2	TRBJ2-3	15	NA	CASRGTSGAQGTQYF	TGTGCCAGCAGGGGGACTAGCGGGGCACAGGGTACGCAGTATTTT
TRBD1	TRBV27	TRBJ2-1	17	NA	CASSLTLRDSVYNEQFF	TGTGCCAGCAGTTTAACGCTCCGGGACAGCGTCTACAATGAGCAGTTCTTC
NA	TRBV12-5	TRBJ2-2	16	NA	CASGLVLQGRTGELFF	TGTGCTAGTGGTTTGGTTTTGCAGGGTAGGACCGGGGAGCTGTTTTTT
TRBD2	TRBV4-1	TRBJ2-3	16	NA	CASSQVGGPFTDTQYF	TGCGCCAGCAGCCAGGTGGGAGGGCCCTTCACAGATACGCAGTATTTT
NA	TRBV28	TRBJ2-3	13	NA	CASSLLRPDTQYF	TGTGCCAGCAGTTTATTGCGCCCAGATACGCAGTATTTT
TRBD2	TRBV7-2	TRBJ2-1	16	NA	CASSRRLAGSYNEQFF	TGTGCCAGCAGTCGTCGACTAGCTGGCTCCTACAATGAGCAGTTCTTC
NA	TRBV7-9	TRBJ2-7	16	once	CASSSRAGTDSYEQYF	TGTGCCAGCAGTTCGCGCGCGGGAACCGACTCCTACGAGCAGTACTTC
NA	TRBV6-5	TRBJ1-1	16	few	CASSYSTAGMNTEAFF	TGTGCCAGCAGTTACTCGACGGCAGGGATGAACACTGAAGCTTTCTTT
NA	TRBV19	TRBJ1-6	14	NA	CASSINGGGSPLHF	TGTGCCAGTAGTATTAATGGGGGAGGTTCACCCCTCCACTTT
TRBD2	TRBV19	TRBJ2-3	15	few	CASTQTSGSTDTQYF	TGTGCCAGTACGCAGACTAGCGGAAGCACAGATACGCAGTATTTT
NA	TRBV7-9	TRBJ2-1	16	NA	CASAQVPVQPRHEQFF	TGTGCCAGCGCCCAGGTCCCTGTTCAGCCCAGACATGAGCAGTTCTTC
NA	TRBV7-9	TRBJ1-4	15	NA	CASSLLDSHGEKLFF	TGTGCCAGCAGCTTACTCGACAGTCACGGCGAAAAACTGTTTTTT
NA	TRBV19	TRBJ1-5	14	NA	CASSIEGYNQPQHF	TGTGCCAGTAGTATTGAGGGTTACAATCAGCCCCAGCATTTT
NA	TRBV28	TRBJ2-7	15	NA	CASSSFRYRVGEQYF	TGTGCCAGCAGTTCCTTCCGATACAGGGTTGGTGAGCAGTACTTC
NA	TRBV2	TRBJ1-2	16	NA	CATSARVGGADYGYTF	TGTGCCACATCAGCCCGAGTTGGGGGCGCAGACTATGGCTACACCTTC
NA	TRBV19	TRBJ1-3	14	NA	CASSISGDRNTIYF	TGTGCCAGTAGTATTTCAGGCGATAGAAACACCATATATTTT
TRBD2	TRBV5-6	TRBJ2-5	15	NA	CASSFRLAGGETQYF	TGTGCCAGCAGCTTTAGGCTAGCGGGGGGCGAGACCCAGTACTTC
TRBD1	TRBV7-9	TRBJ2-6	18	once	CASSHGGTGRSGANVLTF	TGTGCCAGCAGCCATGGGGGGACAGGCCGCTCTGGGGCCAACGTCCTGACTTTC
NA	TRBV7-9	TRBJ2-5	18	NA	CASSSEAIPGIPQETQYF	TGTGCCAGCAGCTCGGAAGCCATACCGGGAATTCCTCAAGAGACCCAGTACTTC
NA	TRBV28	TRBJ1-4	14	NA	CASSLRQADEKLFF	TGTGCCAGCAGTTTAAGGCAGGCCGATGAAAAACTGTTTTTT
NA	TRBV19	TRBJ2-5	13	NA	CASSMYPQETQYF	TGTGCCAGTAGTATGTATCCCCAAGAGACCCAGTACTTC